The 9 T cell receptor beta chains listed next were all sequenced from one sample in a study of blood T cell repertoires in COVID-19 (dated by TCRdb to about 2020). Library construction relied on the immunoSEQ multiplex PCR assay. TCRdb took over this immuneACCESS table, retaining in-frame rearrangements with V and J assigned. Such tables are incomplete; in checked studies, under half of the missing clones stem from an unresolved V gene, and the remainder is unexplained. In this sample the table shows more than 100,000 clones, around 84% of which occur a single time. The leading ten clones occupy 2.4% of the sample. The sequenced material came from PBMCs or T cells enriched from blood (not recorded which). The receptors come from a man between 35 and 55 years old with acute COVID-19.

The CDR3, as DNA: TGTGCCAGCAGCCCGGGACTAGCGATATACGAGCAGTACTTC. Translating it yields CASSPGLAIYEQYF. The V and J genes are TRBV5-4 and TRBJ2-7; 10 bases are shared with TRBD2. From germline, CDR1 is SGHNT and CDR2 YYREEE (reference sequence). This CDR3 has 14 amino acids. Unmatched junction bases numbered 5, after V lost 4 bases and J lost 4 bases.

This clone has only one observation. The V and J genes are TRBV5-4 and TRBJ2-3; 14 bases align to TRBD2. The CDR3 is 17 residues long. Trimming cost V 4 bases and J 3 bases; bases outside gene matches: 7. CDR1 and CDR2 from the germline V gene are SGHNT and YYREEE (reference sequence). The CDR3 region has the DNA TGTGCCAGCAGCGACCGACTAGCGGGAGGGCAGACAGATACGCAGTATTTT. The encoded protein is CASSDRLAGGQTDTQYF.

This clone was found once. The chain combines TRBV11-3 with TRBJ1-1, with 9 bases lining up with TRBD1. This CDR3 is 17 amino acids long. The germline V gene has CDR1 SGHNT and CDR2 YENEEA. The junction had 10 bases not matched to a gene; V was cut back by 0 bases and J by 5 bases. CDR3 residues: CASSLDPGQGLVTEAFF. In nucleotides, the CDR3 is TGTGCCAGCAGCTTAGACCCGGGACAGGGATTGGTGACTGAAGCTTTCTTT.

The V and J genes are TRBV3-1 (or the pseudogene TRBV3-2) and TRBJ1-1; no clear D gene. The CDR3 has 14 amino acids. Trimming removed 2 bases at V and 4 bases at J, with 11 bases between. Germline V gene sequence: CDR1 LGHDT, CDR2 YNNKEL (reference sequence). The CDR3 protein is CASSQSGGSTEAFF. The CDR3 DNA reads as TGTGCCAGCAGCCAAAGCGGTGGGTCCACTGAAGCTTTCTTT.

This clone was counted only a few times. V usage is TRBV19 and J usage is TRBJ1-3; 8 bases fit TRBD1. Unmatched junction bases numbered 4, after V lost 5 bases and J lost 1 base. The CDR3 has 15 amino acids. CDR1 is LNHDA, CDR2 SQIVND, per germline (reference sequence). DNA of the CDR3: TGTGCCAGTAGTCCATGGACAGGGTCTGGAAACACCATATATTTT. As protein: CASSPWTGSGNTIYF.

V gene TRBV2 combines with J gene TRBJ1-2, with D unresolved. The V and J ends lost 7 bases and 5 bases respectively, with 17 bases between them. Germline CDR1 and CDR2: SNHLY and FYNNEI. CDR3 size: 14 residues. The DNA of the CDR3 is TGTGCCAGCATATCGACGGGGTTTCTATATGGCTACACCTTC. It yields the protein CASISTGFLYGYTF.

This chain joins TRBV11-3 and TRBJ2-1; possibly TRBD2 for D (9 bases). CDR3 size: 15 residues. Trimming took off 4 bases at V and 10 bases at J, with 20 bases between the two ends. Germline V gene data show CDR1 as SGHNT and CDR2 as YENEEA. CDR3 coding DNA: TGTGCCAGCAGCTCAGGGGGCGGGGGGGCACGAGAGCAGTTCTTC. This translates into CASSSGGGGAREQFF.

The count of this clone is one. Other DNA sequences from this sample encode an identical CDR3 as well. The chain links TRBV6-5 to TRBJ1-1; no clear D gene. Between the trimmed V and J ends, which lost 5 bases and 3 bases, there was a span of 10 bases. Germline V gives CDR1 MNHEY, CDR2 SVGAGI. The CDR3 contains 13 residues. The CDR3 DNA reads TGTGCCAGCAGTAGAGGATCAGACACTGAAGCTTTCTTT. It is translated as CASSRGSDTEAFF.

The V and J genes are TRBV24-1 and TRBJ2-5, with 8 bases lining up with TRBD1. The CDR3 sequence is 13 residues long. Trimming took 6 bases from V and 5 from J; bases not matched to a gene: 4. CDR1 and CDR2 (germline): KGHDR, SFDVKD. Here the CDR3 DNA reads TGTGCCACCAGTCGACAGGGGAGGGAGACCCAGTACTTC. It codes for CATSRQGRETQYF.